The clone carrying this T cell receptor beta chain was seen ten or more times. This sample stems from a study of CD8 T cells in ankylosing spondylitis. Molecular-barcoded quantitative 5'-RACE produced these TCR beta libraries. Using its own MiXCR run on the 5' RACE reads, TCRdb lists one record per CDR3 protein. The sample includes about 52,000 distinct CDR3 sequences, 6.5% to 8% seen only once; the top ten take 8% to 9.5%. V lost 0 bases to trimming and J lost 1 base, with 16 bases between them. Germline V lookup: CDR1 DFQATT, CDR2 SNEGSKA (reference sequence). The CDR3 is 17 amino acids. The sequenced sample was blood, either unsorted or a sorted T cell fraction (not recorded which). The receptor comes from a female donor with ankylosing spondylitis or in good health (not recorded which). The chain recombines TRBV20-1 with TRBJ2-1; D not resolved. In nucleotides, the CDR3 is TGCAGTGCTAGAGATCATAAGGGCATTCCTTCCTACAATGAGCAGTTCTTC. It is translated as CSARDHKGIPSYNEQFF.